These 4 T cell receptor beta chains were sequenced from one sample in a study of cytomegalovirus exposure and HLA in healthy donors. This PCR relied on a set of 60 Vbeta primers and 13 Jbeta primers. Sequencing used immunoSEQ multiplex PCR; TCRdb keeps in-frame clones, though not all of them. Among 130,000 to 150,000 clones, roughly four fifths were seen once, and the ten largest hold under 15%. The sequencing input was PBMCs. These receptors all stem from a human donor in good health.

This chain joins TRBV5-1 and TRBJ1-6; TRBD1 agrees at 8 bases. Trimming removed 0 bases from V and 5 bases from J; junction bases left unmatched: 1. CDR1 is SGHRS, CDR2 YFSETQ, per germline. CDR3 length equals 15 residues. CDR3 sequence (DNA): TGCGCCAGCAGCTTGGGACAGGGGAATAATTCACCCCTCCACTTT. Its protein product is CASSLGQGNNSPLHF.

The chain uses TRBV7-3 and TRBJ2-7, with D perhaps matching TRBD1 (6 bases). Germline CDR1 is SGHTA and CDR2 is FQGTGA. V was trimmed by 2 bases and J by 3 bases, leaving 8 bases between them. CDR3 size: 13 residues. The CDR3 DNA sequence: TGTGCCAGCAGCTTACTACAGGGCTACGAGCAGTACTTC. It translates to CASSLLQGYEQYF.

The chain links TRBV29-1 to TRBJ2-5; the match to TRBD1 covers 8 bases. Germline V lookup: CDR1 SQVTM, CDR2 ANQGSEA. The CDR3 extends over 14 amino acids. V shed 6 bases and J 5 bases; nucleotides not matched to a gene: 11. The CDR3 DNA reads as TGCAGCGTAGCCACAGGGGGAGGTCGGGAGACCCAGTACTTC. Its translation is CSVATGGGRETQYF. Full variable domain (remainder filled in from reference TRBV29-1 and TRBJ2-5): SAVISQKPSRDICQRGTSLTIQCQVDSQVTMMFWYRQQPGQSLTLIATANQGSEATYESGFVIDKFPISRPNLTFSTLTVSNMSPEDSSIYLCSVATGGGRETQYFGPGTRLLVL.

CDR3 nucleotide sequence: TGTGCCAGCAGTGACGAAGCGGGAGCCAACAATGAGCAGTTCTTC. Translation: CASSDEAGANNEQFF. The chain couples TRBV6-4 to TRBJ2-1; 8 bases match TRBD2. The germline CDR1 and CDR2 sequences are MRHNA and SNTAGT. The V segment lost 2 bases and the J segment 5 bases; nucleotides outside the gene matches: 5. The CDR3 is made up of 15 amino acids.